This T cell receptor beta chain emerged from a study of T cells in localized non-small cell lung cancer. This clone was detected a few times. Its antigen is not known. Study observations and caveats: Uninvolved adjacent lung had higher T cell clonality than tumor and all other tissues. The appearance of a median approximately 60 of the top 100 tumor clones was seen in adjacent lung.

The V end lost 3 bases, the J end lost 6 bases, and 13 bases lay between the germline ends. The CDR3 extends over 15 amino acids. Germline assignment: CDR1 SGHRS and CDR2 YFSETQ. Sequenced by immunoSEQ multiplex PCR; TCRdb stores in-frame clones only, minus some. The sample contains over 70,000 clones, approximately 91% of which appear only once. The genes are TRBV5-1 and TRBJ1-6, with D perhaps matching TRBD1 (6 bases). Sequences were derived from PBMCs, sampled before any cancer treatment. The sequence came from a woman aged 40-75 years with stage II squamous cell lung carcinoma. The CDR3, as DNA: TGCGCCAGCAGCTCATACAGGGATGGTAATTCACCCCTCCACTTT. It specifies CASSSYRDGNSPLHF.